Reported below is one T cell receptor beta chain. What it binds is unknown. Data came from immunoSEQ multiplex PCR; TCRdb stores just in-frame clones and leaves some out. The table includes under 2.5 million clones, roughly 92% detected once. This sample is part of a study of shared clonotypes between healthy human individuals. Study conclusions and caveats: Relative to clonotypes present in all four donors, those not shared had lower generation probabilities.

CDR3 size: 15 residues. CDR1 and CDR2 (germline): MNHEY, SMNVEV (reference sequence). The V end lost 2 bases, the J end lost 5 bases, and 13 bases lay between the germline ends. Sequencing was done on a sample of naive CD4+ T cells from PBMCs. This sample's subset: CD45RA+ positively selected. This chain uses TRBV27 with TRBJ2-1, with D unclear. The sequence came from a man between 18 and 35 years old in good health. Some clones in this sample may be carry-over from other donors' samples. DNA of the CDR3: TGTGCCAGCAGTTTAAAGTATAATCTTAACAATGAGCAGTTCTTC. Protein sequence: CASSLKYNLNNEQFF.